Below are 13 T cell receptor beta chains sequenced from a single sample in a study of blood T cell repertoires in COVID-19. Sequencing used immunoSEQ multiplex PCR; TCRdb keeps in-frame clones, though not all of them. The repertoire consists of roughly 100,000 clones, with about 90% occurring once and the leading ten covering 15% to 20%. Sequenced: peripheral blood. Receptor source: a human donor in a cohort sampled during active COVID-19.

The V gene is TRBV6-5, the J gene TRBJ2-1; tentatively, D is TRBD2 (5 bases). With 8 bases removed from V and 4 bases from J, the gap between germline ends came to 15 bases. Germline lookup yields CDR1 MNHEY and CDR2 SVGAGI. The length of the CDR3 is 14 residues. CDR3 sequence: CASRGPSVYNEQFF. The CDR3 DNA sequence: TGTGCCAGCCGAGGGCCGTCGGTATACAATGAGCAGTTCTTC.

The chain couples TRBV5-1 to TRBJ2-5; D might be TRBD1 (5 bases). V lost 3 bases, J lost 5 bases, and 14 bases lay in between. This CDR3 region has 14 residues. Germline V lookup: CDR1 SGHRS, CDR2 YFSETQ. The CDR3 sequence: CASSSPRAQETQYF. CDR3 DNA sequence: TGCGCCAGCAGCTCGCCCAGGGCCCAGGAGACCCAGTACTTC.

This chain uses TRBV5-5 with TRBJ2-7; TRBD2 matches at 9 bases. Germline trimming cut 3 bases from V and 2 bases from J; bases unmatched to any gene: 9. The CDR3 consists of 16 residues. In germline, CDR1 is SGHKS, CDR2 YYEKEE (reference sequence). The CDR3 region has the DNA TGTGCCAGCAGCTCAAACAGCGGGAGGTCCGCCTACGAGCAGTACTTC. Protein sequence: CASSSNSGRSAYEQYF.

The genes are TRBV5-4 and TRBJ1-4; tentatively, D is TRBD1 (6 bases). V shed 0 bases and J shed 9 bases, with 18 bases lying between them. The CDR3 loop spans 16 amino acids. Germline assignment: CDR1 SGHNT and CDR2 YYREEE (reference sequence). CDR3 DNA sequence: TGTGCCAGCAGCTTGGGGGGACAATCGGAAGGCAAAAAACTGTTTTTT. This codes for CASSLGGQSEGKKLFF. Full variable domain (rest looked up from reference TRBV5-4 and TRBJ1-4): ETGVTQSPTHLIKTRGQQVTLRCSSQSGHNTVSWYQQALGQGPQFIFQYYREEENGRGNFPPRFSGLQFPNYSSELNVNALELDDSALYLCASSLGGQSEGKKLFFGSGTQLSVL.

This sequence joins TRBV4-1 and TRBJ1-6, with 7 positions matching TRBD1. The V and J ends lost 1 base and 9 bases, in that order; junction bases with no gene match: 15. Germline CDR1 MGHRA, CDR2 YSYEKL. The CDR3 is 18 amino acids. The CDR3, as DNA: TGCGCCAGCAGCCAAGGGACGACAGGGAGTAGGATAGTTTCACCCCTCCACTTT. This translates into CASSQGTTGSRIVSPLHF.

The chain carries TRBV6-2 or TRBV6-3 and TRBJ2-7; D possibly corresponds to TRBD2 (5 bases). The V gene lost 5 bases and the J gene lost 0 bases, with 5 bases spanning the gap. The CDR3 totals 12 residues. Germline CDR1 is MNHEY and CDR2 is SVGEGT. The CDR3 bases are TGTGCCAGCAGTCTAGCCTCCTACGAGCAGTACTTC. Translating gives CASSLASYEQYF.

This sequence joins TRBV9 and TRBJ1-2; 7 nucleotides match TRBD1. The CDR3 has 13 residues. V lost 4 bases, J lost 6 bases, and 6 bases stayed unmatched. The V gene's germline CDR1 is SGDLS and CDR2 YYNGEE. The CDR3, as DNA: TGTGCCAGCAGCCTCGACAGGGCGAATGGCTACACCTTC. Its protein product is CASSLDRANGYTF.

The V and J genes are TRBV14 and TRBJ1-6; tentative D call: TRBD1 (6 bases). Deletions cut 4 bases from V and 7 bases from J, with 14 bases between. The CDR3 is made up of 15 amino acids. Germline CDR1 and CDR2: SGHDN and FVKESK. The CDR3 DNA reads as TGTGCCAGCAGCCTCGGGACACCGGGAAATTCACCCCTCCACTTT. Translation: CASSLGTPGNSPLHF.

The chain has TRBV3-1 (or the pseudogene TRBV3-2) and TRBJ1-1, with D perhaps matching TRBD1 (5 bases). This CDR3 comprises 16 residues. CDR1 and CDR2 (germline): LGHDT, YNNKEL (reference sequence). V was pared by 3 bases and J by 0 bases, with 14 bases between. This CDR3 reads CASSQGQGIVNTEAFF. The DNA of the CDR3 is TGTGCCAGCAGCCAGGGTCAGGGAATAGTGAACACTGAAGCTTTCTTT.

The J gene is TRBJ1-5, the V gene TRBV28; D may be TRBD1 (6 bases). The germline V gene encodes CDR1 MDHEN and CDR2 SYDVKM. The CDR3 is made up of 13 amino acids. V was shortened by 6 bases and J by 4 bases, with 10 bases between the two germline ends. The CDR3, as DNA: TGTGCCAGCAGGACAGGCTTGAATCAGCCCCAGCATTTT. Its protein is CASRTGLNQPQHF.

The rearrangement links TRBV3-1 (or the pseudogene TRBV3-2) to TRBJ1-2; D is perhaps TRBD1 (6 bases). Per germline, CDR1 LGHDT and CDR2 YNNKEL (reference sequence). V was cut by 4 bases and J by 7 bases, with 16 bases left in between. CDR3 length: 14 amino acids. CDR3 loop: CASSPGTRSGGYTF. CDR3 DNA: TGTGCCAGCAGCCCAGGGACAAGGAGTGGTGGCTACACCTTC.

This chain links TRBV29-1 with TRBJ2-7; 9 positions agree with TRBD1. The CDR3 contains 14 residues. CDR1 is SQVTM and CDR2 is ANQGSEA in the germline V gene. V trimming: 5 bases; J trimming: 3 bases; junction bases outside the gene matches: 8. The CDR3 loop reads CSVTGTGSIYEQYF. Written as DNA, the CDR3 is TGCAGCGTTACCGGGACAGGGTCTATCTACGAGCAGTACTTC.

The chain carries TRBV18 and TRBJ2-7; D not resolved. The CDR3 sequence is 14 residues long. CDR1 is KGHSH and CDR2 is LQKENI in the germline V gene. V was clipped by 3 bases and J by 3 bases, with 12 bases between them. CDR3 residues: CASSPQEESYEQYF. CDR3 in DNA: TGTGCCAGCTCACCCCAGGAAGAAAGCTACGAGCAGTACTTC.